Here is one TCR beta chain with its context. Data came from immunoSEQ multiplex PCR; TCRdb stores just in-frame clones and leaves some out. The sample includes over 100,000 clones, roughly nine tenths seen only once; the top ten take 2% to 2.5%. CDR3 length: 16 amino acids. Germline trimming cut 3 bases from V and 3 bases from J; bases unmatched to any gene: 9. Germline V gene data show CDR1 as SQVTM and CDR2 as ANQGSEA. These data come from a study of control samples from healthy donors and cancer patients. The TCR comes from a woman aged 18 to 35 in good health. The chain couples TRBV29-1 to TRBJ2-7; 12 bases agree with TRBD1. The specimen was blood. The chain's CDR3 is CSVEGTGGDVVYEQYF. As DNA, the CDR3 is TGCAGCGTTGAGGGGACAGGGGGCGACGTGGTCTACGAGCAGTACTTC.